The table lists the clone carrying this TCR beta chain with a few counts. This specimen comes from a study of blood T cell repertoires in COVID-19. The CDR3 totals 16 residues. The V gene's germline CDR1 is MGHRA and CDR2 YSYEKL. Losses at the gene ends were 1 base for V and 3 bases for J; bases not matched to a gene: 9. Sequenced by immunoSEQ multiplex PCR; TCRdb stores in-frame clones only, minus some. The table records a few hundred thousand clones, approximately 90% of them present only once. The rearrangement uses TRBV4-1 and TRBJ2-7, with TRBD2 identical over 7 bases. The TCR was taken from a man in his forties who had recovered from COVID-19. Sequencing was performed on PBMCs or T cells enriched from blood (not recorded which). The CDR3 loop reads CASSQVSGGPLYEQYF. The CDR3 region has the DNA TGCGCCAGCAGCCAAGTTTCGGGAGGTCCCCTCTACGAGCAGTACTTC.